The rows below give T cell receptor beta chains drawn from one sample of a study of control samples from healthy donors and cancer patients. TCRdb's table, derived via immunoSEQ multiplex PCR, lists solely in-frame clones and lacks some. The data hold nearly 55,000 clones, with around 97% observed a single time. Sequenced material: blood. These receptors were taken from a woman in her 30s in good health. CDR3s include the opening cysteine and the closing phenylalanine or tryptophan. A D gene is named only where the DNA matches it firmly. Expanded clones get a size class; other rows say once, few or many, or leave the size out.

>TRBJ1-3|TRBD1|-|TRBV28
TGTGCCAGCAGTTTGGAGACAGGGGGCTGGGGAAACACCATATATTTT
CASSLETGGWGNTIYF
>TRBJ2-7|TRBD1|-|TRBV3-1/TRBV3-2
TGTGCCAGCAGCCCCACAGGGGTGGAGCAGTACTTC
CASSPTGVEQYF
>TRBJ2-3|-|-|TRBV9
TGTGCCAGCAGCGTAGGGTCCCAAACAGATACGCAGTATTTT
CASSVGSQTDTQYF
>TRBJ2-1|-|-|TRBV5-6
TGTGCCAGCAGAATCCTCAATGAGCAGTTCTTC
CASRILNEQFF
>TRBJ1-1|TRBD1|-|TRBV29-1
TGCAGCGTTGAAATACAGGGGGCAGTTTGGGGCACTGAAGCTTTCTTT
CSVEIQGAVWGTEAFF
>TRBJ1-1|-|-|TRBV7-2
TGTGCCAGCAGCGCCCGGGCGGGCGAGGCTGAAGCTTTCTTT
CASSARAGEAEAFF
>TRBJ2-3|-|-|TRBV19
TGTGCCAGTAGTGTTGACTACAGCACAGATACGCAGTATTTT
CASSVDYSTDTQYF
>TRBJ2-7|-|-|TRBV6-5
TGTGCCAGCAGTTACTCGGAGACAGGCCCCTACGAGCAGTACTTC
CASSYSETGPYEQYF
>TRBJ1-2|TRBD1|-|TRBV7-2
TGTGCCAGCAGCTCTGGACAGGGTGACTATGGCTACACCTTC
CASSSGQGDYGYTF
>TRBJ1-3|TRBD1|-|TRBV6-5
TGTGCCAGCCGAGGTCAGGGGGCCGGAAACACCATATATTTT
CASRGQGAGNTIYF
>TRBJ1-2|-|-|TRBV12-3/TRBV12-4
TGTGCCAGCAGTATCGACGAGGGCTATGGCTACACCTTC
CASSIDEGYGYTF
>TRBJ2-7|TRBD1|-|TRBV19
TGTGCCAGTAGTAGACAGGGTAGCGAGCACTACGAGCAGTACTTC
CASSRQGSEHYEQYF
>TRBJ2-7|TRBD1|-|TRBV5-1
TGCGCCAGCAGCCCCTCGGGGACAGGGAAATACGAGCAGTACTTC
CASSPSGTGKYEQYF
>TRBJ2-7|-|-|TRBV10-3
TGTGCCCCCTTGGCGTCAGGCCCCTACGAGCAGTACTTC
CAPLASGPYEQYF
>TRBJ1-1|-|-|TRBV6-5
TGTGCCAGCAAGGAGTTCAACACTGAAGCTTTCTTT
CASKEFNTEAFF
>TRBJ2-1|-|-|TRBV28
TGTGCCAGCAGAAAACTACCCCGGCATGAGCAGTTCTTC
CASRKLPRHEQFF
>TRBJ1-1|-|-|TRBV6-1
TGTGCCAGCAGTGAATCCTTGGGTCTCGTCGGGGCTTTCTTT
CASSESLGLVGAFF
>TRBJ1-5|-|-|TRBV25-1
TGTGCCAGCGGGAAGGCCCCGGGGGGGAATCAGCCCCAGCATTTT
CASGKAPGGNQPQHF
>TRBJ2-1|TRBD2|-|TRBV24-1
TGTGCCACCAGTGATTCGCTGGTTGTAGCGGGAGTCTACAATGAGCAGTTCTTC
CATSDSLVVAGVYNEQFF
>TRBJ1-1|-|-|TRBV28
TGTGCCACCGGGACCTCCCCCATTCGGGCTTTCTTT
CATGTSPIRAFF
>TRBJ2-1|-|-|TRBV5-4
TGTGCCAGCAGCTTATCCAGGAGCTCCTACAATGAGCAGTTCTTC
CASSLSRSSYNEQFF
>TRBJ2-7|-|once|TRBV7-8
TGTGCCAGCAGCTTAGGCTCCTTCTACGAGCAGTACTTC
CASSLGSFYEQYF
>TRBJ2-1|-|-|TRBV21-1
TGTGCCAGCAGCAAAGCGGGCGCCGGGGGAGGATGCGATGAGCAGTTCTTC
CASSKAGAGGGCDEQFF
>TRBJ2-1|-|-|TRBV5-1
TGCGCCAGCAGCTTGGTGGGACGGACCGACAATGAGCAGTTCTTC
CASSLVGRTDNEQFF
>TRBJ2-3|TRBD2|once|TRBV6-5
TGTGCCAGCAGTTACGTCGGACTAGCGGGAGCAGATACGCAGTATTTT
CASSYVGLAGADTQYF